The rows below give T cell receptor beta chains drawn from one sample of a study of shared clonotypes between healthy human individuals. The assay was immunoSEQ multiplex PCR, and TCRdb's table has in-frame clones only and misses some. Found here are approximately 500,000 clones, approximately 85% of them singletons; the top ten hold approximately 12%. The sample comprised PBMCs. Every receptor here comes from a woman in her thirties or forties in good health. Some clones in this sample may be carry-over from other donors' samples. Each CDR3 is given with its conserved first and last residue. The order of the fields is V gene, clone size, J gene, D gene, CDR3 protein, CDR3 DNA. The D gene is left open where the match is weak. Where a row states a size, it is once, few, many or the class of an expanded clone; other rows omit it.

V gene: TRBV5-1; clone size: NA; J gene: TRBJ1-2; D gene: NA; CDR3 protein: CASSWGLTETNYGYTF; CDR3 DNA: TGCGCCAGCAGCTGGGGGTTGACAGAGACTAACTATGGCTACACCTTC
V gene: TRBV19; clone size: few; J gene: TRBJ2-1; D gene: NA; CDR3 protein: CASSISNSGLQFF; CDR3 DNA: TGTGCCAGTAGTATATCGAATAGCGGCCTGCAGTTCTTC
V gene: TRBV6-5; clone size: NA; J gene: TRBJ2-7; D gene: TRBD2; CDR3 protein: CASSSQGYGGYEQYF; CDR3 DNA: TGTGCCAGCAGTTCCCAGGGTTACGGGGGGTACGAGCAGTACTTC
V gene: TRBV27; clone size: NA; J gene: TRBJ2-7; D gene: NA; CDR3 protein: CASSFSGPSSYEQYF; CDR3 DNA: TGTGCCAGCAGTTTCTCAGGCCCGAGCTCCTACGAGCAGTACTTC
V gene: TRBV6-1; clone size: NA; J gene: TRBJ2-1; D gene: TRBD1; CDR3 protein: CASKPGQALYNEQFF; CDR3 DNA: TGTGCCAGCAAACCGGGACAGGCTTTGTACAATGAGCAGTTCTTC
V gene: TRBV18; clone size: few; J gene: TRBJ2-3; D gene: TRBD2; CDR3 protein: CASSLTSGKTDTQYF; CDR3 DNA: TGTGCCAGCTCACTAACTAGCGGGAAGACAGATACGCAGTATTTT
V gene: TRBV18; clone size: few; J gene: TRBJ1-1; D gene: TRBD1; CDR3 protein: CASSPPGQWDTEAFF; CDR3 DNA: TGTGCCAGCTCACCGCCGGGACAGTGGGACACTGAAGCTTTCTTT
V gene: TRBV4-1; clone size: NA; J gene: TRBJ2-3; D gene: TRBD2; CDR3 protein: CASRFRRGGEGHTDTQYF; CDR3 DNA: TGCGCCAGCCGCTTCCGACGGGGGGGGGAAGGGCACACAGATACGCAGTATTTT
V gene: TRBV19; clone size: NA; J gene: TRBJ2-5; D gene: NA; CDR3 protein: CASSPASASQETQYF; CDR3 DNA: TGTGCCAGTTCCCCAGCTTCGGCTTCCCAAGAGACCCAGTACTTC
V gene: TRBV29-1; clone size: few; J gene: TRBJ1-1; D gene: NA; CDR3 protein: CSVERATNTEAFF; CDR3 DNA: TGCAGCGTTGAGCGGGCGACGAACACTGAAGCTTTCTTT
V gene: TRBV6-1; clone size: few; J gene: TRBJ2-2; D gene: NA; CDR3 protein: CASRGTWMIGELFF; CDR3 DNA: TGTGCCAGCAGGGGGACATGGATGATCGGGGAGCTGTTTTTT
V gene: TRBV21-1; clone size: NA; J gene: TRBJ2-5; D gene: NA; CDR3 protein: CASSIGGGEETQYF; CDR3 DNA: TGTGCCAGCAGCATCGGAGGGGGTGAAGAGACCCAGTACTTC
V gene: TRBV5-6; clone size: NA; J gene: TRBJ1-1; D gene: NA; CDR3 protein: CASSLPLRQGNTEAFF; CDR3 DNA: TGTGCCAGCAGCTTACCCTTGAGGCAGGGGAACACTGAAGCTTTCTTT
V gene: TRBV7-2; clone size: once; J gene: TRBJ1-1; D gene: NA; CDR3 protein: CASSPGVGGGTLKAFF; CDR3 DNA: TGTGCCAGCAGCCCGGGGGTTGGGGGTGGAACCTTGAAGGCTTTCTTT
V gene: TRBV28; clone size: NA; J gene: TRBJ1-2; D gene: NA; CDR3 protein: CASSTPSANYGYTF; CDR3 DNA: TGTGCCAGCAGCACCCCGTCAGCTAACTATGGCTACACCTTC